A selection of T cell receptor beta chains follows, all from one sample in a study of early T cells in non-severe SARS-CoV-2 infection. TCRdb called the 5' RACE reads again in MiXCR, with one record for every CDR3 protein. The table has about 56,000 distinct CDR3 sequences, more than 12% seen once. The sample here was whole blood, taken at baseline. These receptors originate from an adult who was a healthcare worker with PCR-confirmed SARS-CoV-2 infection or an uninfected control (not recorded which). CDR3s include the opening cysteine and the closing phenylalanine or tryptophan. A D gene is named only where the DNA matches it firmly. Rows may omit the clone size; those that give it use once, few, many or a size class.

>15|NA|TRBJ2-2|NA|TRBV5-1
TGCGCCAGCAGCTTGGGACACAGAAACACCGGGGAGCTGTTTTTT
CASSLGHRNTGELFF
>13|few|TRBJ2-5|NA|TRBV15
TGTGCCACCAGCCGGGGAACACAAGAGACCCAGTACTTC
CATSRGTQETQYF
>18|many|TRBJ2-1|TRBD2|TRBV20-1
TGCAGTGCTAGAGATCTGGCGGGAGGGACTCGCCTTTACAATGAGCAGTTCTTC
CSARDLAGGTRLYNEQFF
>15|few|TRBJ2-1|TRBD2|TRBV28
TGTGCCAGCAGTTTAGCGGGAGTCAGAGGCAATGAGCAGTTCTTC
CASSLAGVRGNEQFF
>12|few|TRBJ2-3|NA|TRBV20-1
TGCAGTGCTAATTTGGGGGGAAGTACGCAGTATTTT
CSANLGGSTQYF
>15|few|TRBJ1-4|TRBD1|TRBV9
TGTGCCAGCAGCCCTAGGACAGGGGTTAATGAAAAACTGTTTTTT
CASSPRTGVNEKLFF
>13|many|TRBJ2-1|NA|TRBV28
TGTGCCAGCAGTTTGTTAGATCACAATGAGCAGTTCTTC
CASSLLDHNEQFF
>15|few|TRBJ2-7|NA|TRBV4-1
TGCGCCAGCAGCCAAGAATCCGGGGTGGTAGGCGAGCAGTACTTC
CASSQESGVVGEQYF
>17|NA|TRBJ1-3|NA|TRBV6-6
TGTGCCAGCAGTTACTCCAGGGGACCGGAGTCTGGAAACACCATATATTTT
CASSYSRGPESGNTIYF
>14|NA|TRBJ1-2|NA|TRBV12-3/TRBV12-4
TGTGCCAGCAGTTTAAGGGCAGGTATATATGGCTACACCTTC
CASSLRAGIYGYTF
>15|few|TRBJ2-2|NA|TRBV7-6
TGTGCCAGCAGCTGGGTCCCCCGGGGCAACGGGGAGCTGTTTTTT
CASSWVPRGNGELFF
>15|NA|TRBJ1-1|NA|TRBV6-1
TGTGCCAGCAGTCCCATCACCCGCCGGGCGGCTGAAGCTTTCTTT
CASSPITRRAAEAFF
>14|NA|TRBJ1-3|NA|TRBV29-1
TGCAGCGTTGCCTCCGGGGGATACGGAAACACCATATATTTT
CSVASGGYGNTIYF
>15|NA|TRBJ1-2|NA|TRBV18
TGTGCCAGCTCACCAGAAAGGGCTTCCATCTATGGCTACACCTTC
CASSPERASIYGYTF
>12|few|TRBJ2-1|TRBD2|TRBV29-1
TGCAGGGCTGAGCGGGAGTGGAATGAGCAGTTCTTC
CRAEREWNEQFF
>14|few|TRBJ2-3|NA|TRBV5-1
TGCGCCAGCAGGCCCGGGCTGCCGGCAGATACGCAGTATTTT
CASRPGLPADTQYF
>13|NA|TRBJ2-7|NA|TRBV7-9
TGTGCCAGCAGCTTAGGGGAGCGGAACGAGCAGTACTTC
CASSLGERNEQYF
>13|NA|TRBJ2-7|NA|TRBV20-1
TGCAGTGCTACCCCCTTCGGGTCCTACGAGCAGTACTTC
CSATPFGSYEQYF
>14|NA|TRBJ1-5|NA|TRBV6-1
TGTGCCAGCAGTGAGGTAGGGGCACAGCAGCCCCAGCATTTT
CASSEVGAQQPQHF
>17|NA|TRBJ1-3|NA|TRBV12-3/TRBV12-4
TGTGCCAGCAGTTTAGCCCCGGGACTCCTCTCTGGAAACACCATATATTTT
CASSLAPGLLSGNTIYF
>15|many|TRBJ1-1|NA|TRBV18
TGTGCCAGCTCACCAGGCGGACAAAAGAACACTGAAGCTTTCTTT
CASSPGGQKNTEAFF
>12|NA|TRBJ1-6|NA|TRBV28
TGTGCCAGCAGTTTCAGAAATTCACCCCTCCACTTT
CASSFRNSPLHF
>15|few|TRBJ2-3|NA|TRBV7-6
TGTGCCAGCAGCCCAGGACAGAGAAGCACAGATACGCAGTATTTT
CASSPGQRSTDTQYF
>13|few|TRBJ2-7|NA|TRBV4-1
TGCGCCAGCATAGGTCACAGCTTCGGGGAGCAGTACTTC
CASIGHSFGEQYF
>13|few|TRBJ1-4|NA|TRBV2
TGTGCCAGCATCCGGGACACAAATGAAAAACTGTTTTTT
CASIRDTNEKLFF
>13|NA|TRBJ2-3|NA|TRBV5-1
TGCGCCAGCAGCCCGGGCTACACAGATACGCAGTATTTT
CASSPGYTDTQYF
>15|many|TRBJ2-1|TRBD2|TRBV29-1
TGCAGCGCCCGGACTAGCGGAAGCTCCTACAATGAGCAGTTCTTC
CSARTSGSSYNEQFF
>14|NA|TRBJ2-7|NA|TRBV20-1
TGCAGTGCTAGGACACCGACACATGGCTACGAGCAGTACTTC
CSARTPTHGYEQYF
>15|many|TRBJ2-7|NA|TRBV6-1
TGTGCCAGCAGTGAAGCGTCCCATCAGACCTACGAGCAGTACTTC
CASSEASHQTYEQYF
>12|few|TRBJ1-3|TRBD1|TRBV5-4
TGTGGGGCGGGACAGTCTGGAAACACCATATATTTT
CGAGQSGNTIYF
>16|few|TRBJ2-3|NA|TRBV29-1
TGCAGCGTTGATTGTAGTAGTTGGGAGTCGGCAGATACGCAGTATTTT
CSVDCSSWESADTQYF
>15|NA|TRBJ2-7|TRBD2|TRBV9
TGTGCCAGCAGCGTAAGTAGCGGGGCTGGCTACGAGCAGTACTTC
CASSVSSGAGYEQYF
>15|few|TRBJ2-3|NA|TRBV7-9
TGTGCCAGCAGCCTTCCCCTAGCAGGCACAGATACGCAGTATTTT
CASSLPLAGTDTQYF
>16|few|TRBJ2-7|TRBD2|TRBV20-1
TGCAGTGCTAGAGTAAGAGCGGGAGGGCCTGGCTACGAGCAGTACTTC
CSARVRAGGPGYEQYF
>17|few|TRBJ2-1|NA|TRBV6-6
TGTGCCAGCAGTTACTCGAGAGACGGCTACTACTACAATGAGCAGTTCTTC
CASSYSRDGYYYNEQFF
>14|NA|TRBJ2-1|TRBD1|TRBV5-1
TGCGCCAGCAGCTTGGGGACAGGGGACAATGAGCAGTTCTTC
CASSLGTGDNEQFF